This T cell receptor beta chain was captured in a study of monozygotic twins with inflammatory bowel disease. The study's findings and limits: IBD patients displayed reduced TCRbeta diversity (inverse Simpson) when set against healthy co-twins. Comparison of concordant versus discordant twins revealed no difference in repertoire similarity, possibly due to limited power.

The team made cDNA by running eight separate reactions for each sample. Two nested PCRs, run for around 15 and 10 cycles, were applied to TCRalpha and TCRbeta cDNA. TCRdb derives one entry per CDR3 protein from the 5' RACE reads, leaving out DNA. This sample's clone table lists approximately 85,000 distinct CDR3 sequences. On this clonotype: What it binds is unknown.

Germline CDR1 reads SGHTA; CDR2 reads FQGNSA. This CDR3 region has 15 residues. The rearrangement links TRBV7-2 to TRBJ2-3; TCRdb selects TRBD2, and the lack of DNA leaves this call unchecked. The sequenced sample was blood. This TCR derives from a human donor with ulcerative colitis or Crohn's disease, or a healthy co-twin of an affected twin (not recorded which). CDR3 residues: CASSLGGESTDTQYF. The complete variable domain, with remaining parts taken from reference TRBV7-2 and TRBJ2-3, reads GAGVSQSPSNKVTEKGKDVELRCDPISGHTALYWYRQSLGQGLEFLIYFQGNSAPDKSGLPSDRFSAERTGGSVSTLTIQRTQQEDSAVYLCASSLGGESTDTQYFGPGTRLTVL.